Detailed here is one TCR beta chain. Its antigen is undetermined. This sample was taken from a study of T-cell memory formation after mild COVID-19. Whole-study context: Among the donors, TCR clusters were largely specific to each donor. Study outcomes and limitations: Day 15 to 85 contractors were CD4/CD8 balanced; later expanders leaned CD4+.

The CDR3 extends over 17 amino acids. Trimming took 4 bases from V and 4 from J; bases not matched to a gene: 10. The V gene's germline CDR1 is SGHTA and CDR2 FQGNSA. MiXCR was run by TCRdb on the 5' RACE reads, yielding one entry per CDR3 protein. The table shows some 40,000 distinct CDR3 sequences, with 7.3% occurring only once. The chain is built from TRBV7-2 and TRBJ2-4, with 10 bases lining up with TRBD2. Sequencing was done on a sample of PBMCs or a T cell subset sorted from them (not recorded which). The receptor was isolated from a man between 18 and 35 years old who had mild COVID-19 (a few samples of this study predate the infection). Cell type and time point are not known. CDR3 sequence reads: CASSSPSGGSLKNIQYF. The CDR3 region has the DNA TGTGCCAGCAGCTCCCCTAGCGGGGGCTCCCTAAAAAACATTCAGTACTTC.